The 5 T cell receptor beta chains below were found in one sample sequenced in a study of Tregs in tolerant kidney transplant recipients. Some clones are missing from TCRdb's copy, which holds only in-frame ones; the method was immunoSEQ multiplex PCR. This sample has approximately 15,000 clones, with roughly 78% found just once. Sample: Tregs from blood, taken before the transplant. The source of these receptors is a human donor who received a combined kidney and bone marrow transplant.

The CDR3: CASSEDNYGTGGRVNTEAFF. The CDR3 DNA sequence: TGTGCCAGCAGTGAAGATAACTACGGGACAGGGGGCAGGGTGAACACTGAAGCTTTCTTT. J is TRBJ1-1 and V is TRBV6-1; 12 bases fit TRBD1. This CDR3 region has 20 residues. Germline CDR1 is MNHNS and CDR2 is SASEGT. The ends lost 1 base at V and 0 bases at J; junction bases unmatched: 12.

A few counts support this clone. This chain links TRBV19 with TRBJ1-5; 8 nucleotides agree with TRBD1. CDR1 LNHDA and CDR2 SQIVND come from the germline V gene (reference sequence). CDR3 length: 15 residues. V shed 5 bases, J shed 1 base, and the junction held 4 bases outside the gene matches. CDR3 bases: TGTGCCAGTAGTCTCCGGGACAGGAGCAATCAGCCCCAGCATTTT. Protein product: CASSLRDRSNQPQHF.

The V gene is TRBV21-1, the J gene TRBJ1-2. TRBV21-1 is a listed pseudogene. CDR3 size: 15 residues. CDR3 nucleotides: TGTGCCAGCAGCAACGGAGACCTCATCCATCGCGGCTACACCTTC. Translated: CASSNGDLIHRGYTF.

The table lists this clone with a few counts. This chain links TRBV19 with TRBJ2-1; tentative D call: TRBD1 (5 bases). V was clipped by 7 bases and J by 9 bases, with 16 bases between them. There are 13 residues in the CDR3. Germline values: CDR1 LNHDA, CDR2 SQIVND (reference sequence). The CDR3: CASTIGQFSEQFF. DNA for the CDR3: TGTGCCAGTACCATTGGACAATTTAGTGAGCAGTTCTTC.

The sample holds one count of this clone. This sequence joins TRBV10-1 and TRBJ2-3; D call uncertain. CDR1 and CDR2 (germline): WNHNN, SYGVQD (reference sequence). CDR3 length: 16 residues. V was clipped by 3 bases and J by 2 bases, with 15 bases between them. CDR3 sequence (DNA): TGCGCCAGCAGTGATGTGGGCCACCCATACACAGATACGCAGTATTTT. It translates to CASSDVGHPYTDTQYF.